The T cell receptor beta chain under discussion was sequenced for a study of cytomegalovirus exposure and HLA in healthy donors (dated by TCRdb to 2016 to 2017). Context from the whole study: An earlier analysis of roughly 570 of the donors reported 276 Gb of sequence data and around 100 million unique TCR beta sequences obtained from about 170 million T cells. To predict cytomegalovirus infection status, the study combined high-throughput TCR immunosequencing, statistical association of individual TCRs with disease status, and machine learning. The T cell repertoires of 666 subjects were profiled by immunosequencing and related to cytomegalovirus serostatus. The study aimed to test whether signatures of past pathogen exposure could be identified by cataloging public T cell receptors. In the later analysis, no new phenotypic data were used to find candidate immune exposures; instead, reliance was placed on TCR beta sequences and their occurrence across donors. A handful of DR-DQ haplotypes were handled as single units for association and clustering because linkage in the cohort was strong. To study patterns of TCR occurrence, a later analysis re-analyzed previously published TCR beta repertoires from 700 or so donors and added high-resolution HLA genotyping. Donor age, sex, ethnicity and CMV serostatus were compiled alongside the repertoire data. HLA typing included class I and class II loci at four-digit resolution. A separate validation cohort of over a hundred different subjects was used in addition to the 666-subject first cohort. An earlier analysis of around 580 of the donors used high-throughput TCR beta sequencing to judge whether each TCR beta V gene segment behaved as functional or pseudogenic. All discovery cohort repertoires had been generated on a single sequencing platform. Among about 400 genotyped donors of the cohort, an average of approximately 200,000 unique TCR beta nucleotide sequences was sequenced per donor, of which approximately 19% were non-productive. A later genetic analysis used genome-wide SNP genotypes for about three fifths of the 666 donors, treating that subset as a discovery cohort. Among the 398 genotyped donors, more than 70% belonged to the genetic ancestry cluster associated with self-reported Caucasian donors. An early release that covered some 640 HLA-typed donors contained approximately 320 gigabases of sequencing data and 80 million or so unique TCR sequences. The number of donors typed differed by locus, with roughly 629-640 for A, B, C, DRB1 and DQB1, more than 500 for DQA1, approximately 570 for DPA1, and some 440 for DPB1.

The library was made by the immunoSEQ multiplex PCR assay. For the multiplex PCR, a mixture combining 60 forward primers for TCR Vbeta segments and 13 reverse primers for TCR Jbeta segments was used. Amplification of the CDR3 region of rearranged TCR beta genes was performed with a multiplex PCR assay on genomic DNA. The Illumina HiSeq System was used to sequence the amplified TCR beta libraries as 87-base-pair reads. As for the authors' bioinformatics: A later analysis counted tens of millions of unique TCR beta chains across the 666 repertoires, and some 11 million of these chains were shared by at least two donors. To remove PCR and sequencing errors, raw reads were error-corrected and collapsed into unique sequences using a nearest-neighbor algorithm that merged closely related sequences. Alignment of CDR3 sequences to IMGT reference sequences was used to assign V, D and J gene segments. For a sequence to be retained, a match of at least six nucleotides to both a V gene segment and a J gene segment was required. Rearrangements were classified as productive when the CDR3 lacked stop codons and remained in frame with V and J, and all other rearrangements were classified as non-productive. CDR3 was defined according to IMGT convention as the region running from the second conserved V-encoded cysteine to the conserved J-encoded phenylalanine. The earlier analysis of 587 of the donors excluded any sequence lacking an unambiguous match to a single V gene segment. In an earlier analysis of some 590 of the donors, a V segment was called functional when productive rearrangements were above 56.7%, and segregating when the standard deviation between donors exceeded 5%. A statistical classification framework was built to diagnose cytomegalovirus status from the catalog of TCR beta chain sequences. V and J gene assignment, in a later analysis, came from comparing TCR nucleotide sequences with IMGT/GENE-DB human TR gene sequences. In a later analysis, CDR3 sequences and most-parsimonious VDJ recombination scenarios were assigned using the TCRdist pipeline. A later analysis defined each TCR beta chain by its CDR3 amino acid sequence plus V-gene family, and excluded reads lacking a unique V-gene family. In a later analysis, approximately 640 highly shared, low-generation-probability nucleotide sequences were removed to address suspected cross-contamination and a sequencing artifact. In a later analysis, a clonal expansion index was calculated for each public chain from normalized within-repertoire ranks of inferred template counts. In a later analysis, generation probabilities were computed with a VDJ recombination model fitted to out-of-frame rearrangements, and the resulting probabilities were checked against IGoR. In a later analysis, TCR-TCR, TCR-HLA and TCR-CMV co-occurrence was scored with hypergeometric tests, and a repertoire-size bias correction was applied to TCR pairs. A later analysis estimated false discovery rates by permuting HLA or CMV assignments 20 times. In a later analysis, co-occurring TCRs were grouped using DBSCAN, with TCRdist sequence similarity added in when clustering inside HLA-allele-positive subsets. For co-occurrence clustering, repertoires with fewer than 30,000 or more than 120,000 public chains were excluded, along with five repertoires with anomalous nucleotide sharing. TCRdb took over this immuneACCESS table, retaining in-frame rearrangements with V and J assigned. Such tables are incomplete; in checked studies, under half of the missing clones stem from an unresolved V gene, and the remainder is unexplained. V and J calls and clone size are those listed in that table; D and trimming were worked out from the DNA. The sample has more than 45,000 clones on record. The ten largest clones add up to 3.5% to 4% of the sample.

General study outcomes and caveats: This cohort had only TCR beta chains sequenced, and the lack of alpha or paired-chain data limited which features could be detected. In a later analysis, HLA-associated TCR beta chains were found to be more clonally expanded and to have lower generation probabilities than equally common non-associated chains. The classifier was reported to diagnose cytomegalovirus status with high specificity and sensitivity in both the original cohort and the validation cohort. It was suggested by the authors that the approach could potentially be generalized to other disease states and immunological phenotypes. A later analysis found that most CMV-associated TCR beta chains appeared HLA-restricted, with HLA associations seemingly driven largely by CMV exposure. CMV serostatus was the only immune exposure information available for the cohort. In vitro tests confirmed that a few of the cytomegalovirus-associated TCR beta chains recognize cytomegalovirus antigens. An earlier analysis of roughly 570 of the donors showed that most TCR beta V segments appeared in productive rearrangements either about 90% or about 30% of the time, which broadly matched IMGT annotations. Assigning TCR associations to individual alleles was difficult when HLA alleles, especially DR and DQ, strongly co-occurred. A further reported finding was that TCR beta sequences accurately predicted the HLA-A and HLA-B alleles for most subjects in the first cohort. Because the 87-base-pair reads could not distinguish some IMGT-functional V segments, including TRBV6-2 and TRBV6-3, those segments were excluded. According to a later analysis, parvovirus B19, influenza, CMV and Epstein-Barr virus appeared linked to several top co-occurrence clusters. Linkage disequilibrium might explain the correlated functional status among segregating V segments, but an unknown experimental factor could not be excluded. Most TCR sequences were seen in very few donors, while some public TCRs were found in many individuals. In a later genetic analysis, fewer N-insertions in productive TCRs were reported among donors in an Asian-associated ancestry cluster than the roughly 700-donor mean. The sequencing pipeline was judged likely to have produced a cluster of highly shared sequence variants as a technical artifact. A later analysis found that TCR association rates varied across HLA loci, with DRB1 alleles showing the most associated TCRs and HLA-C alleles the fewest. At a false discovery rate of 0.05, a later analysis linked around 17,000 TCR beta sequences to specific HLA alleles. The presence/absence analyses assumed that sequencing depth was roughly uniform across donors, and that assumption may not be true. Because HLA typing was missing for some donors at each locus, association tests included only the typed subset. A total of about 180 TCR beta chains were listed by the study as associated with cytomegalovirus. An association between a missense DCLRE1C variant and V-gene and J-gene trimming of TCR beta chains was found in a later genetic analysis and replicated in an independent cohort. Because counts were too low, about 18 rarely observed V segments, including chromosome 9 orphons, were excluded from the earlier analysis of 587 of the donors.

Turning to this clone: No antigen is known for it.

In total, approximately 700 healthy bone marrow donors made up the cohort. Cohort members were all nominally healthy when sampled, although unrecorded immune exposures were likely present. The donor tested CMV seronegative, placing the donor among the roughly 350 seronegative members of the cohort. Every donor gave a peripheral blood sample, and the peripheral blood mononuclear cells from that sample were used for TCR beta sequencing. The Qiagen DNeasy Blood Extraction Kit was used to extract genomic DNA from the blood cell samples. CDR1 LNHDA and CDR2 SQIVND were looked up in the germline V gene (reference sequence). There are 13 amino acids in the CDR3, from cysteine to phenylalanine inclusive. The retained sequence is limited to the CDR3, 39 bases, with the frame set at the first base. V loses 3 bases, J loses 0 bases, and the germline ends lie 5 bases apart.

This sequence uses TRBV19 and TRBJ2-5, with no D gene named confidently. The TCR was taken from a male donor in good health and CMV-seronegative. Sequencing was performed on PBMCs. The sequence in DNA is TGTGCCAGTAGTATCCAGTACCAAGAGACCCAGTACTTC. Its coded protein is CASSIQYQETQYF.